These T cell receptor beta chains were read from a single sample in a study of early T cells in non-severe SARS-CoV-2 infection. Via MiXCR, TCRdb re-called the 5' RACE reads, giving one row per CDR3 protein. This repertoire shows some 71,000 distinct CDR3 sequences, approximately 12% found once; its top ten account for 5% to 7.5%. Sequenced input: whole blood. All receptors come from an adult who was a healthcare worker with PCR-confirmed SARS-CoV-2 infection or an uninfected control (not recorded which). CDR3s include the opening cysteine and the closing phenylalanine or tryptophan. D genes are given only for firm matches. Clone size is shown for a subset of rows, as once, few, many or a class of expanded clone.

CDR3: CASSQSPTGELFF
DNA: TGTGCCAGCAGCCAATCTCCCACCGGGGAGCTGTTTTTT
J: TRBJ2-2
D: -
V: TRBV16
size: few

CDR3: CASSLVGQGYEQYF
DNA: TGTGCCAGCAGCTTAGTTGGACAGGGGTACGAGCAGTACTTC
J: TRBJ2-7
D: TRBD1
V: TRBV7-9
size: many

CDR3: CASSLIGPESETQYF
DNA: TGTGCCAGCAGTTTAATAGGGCCTGAAAGTGAGACCCAGTACTTC
J: TRBJ2-5
D: -
V: TRBV12-3/TRBV12-4
size: -

CDR3: CASSVGLAEYNEQFF
DNA: TGTGCCAGCAGCGTGGGACTAGCGGAGTACAATGAGCAGTTCTTC
J: TRBJ2-1
D: TRBD2
V: TRBV9
size: many

CDR3: CASISSLGVMSNQPQHF
DNA: TGTGCCAGTATCTCCTCGTTAGGGGTTATGAGCAATCAGCCCCAGCATTTT
J: TRBJ1-5
D: -
V: TRBV19
size: many

CDR3: CASSLEGGTSGNTIYF
DNA: TGTGCCAGCAGCTTGGAGGGGGGAACGAGTGGAAACACCATATATTTT
J: TRBJ1-3
D: -
V: TRBV5-8
size: -

CDR3: CASSLSTSNTGELFF
DNA: TGCGCCAGCAGCTTATCGACGAGCAACACCGGGGAGCTGTTTTTT
J: TRBJ2-2
D: -
V: TRBV5-1
size: many

CDR3: CASSEDPGMNTEAFF
DNA: TGTGCCAGCAGTGAAGATCCGGGAATGAACACTGAAGCTTTCTTT
J: TRBJ1-1
D: -
V: TRBV6-1
size: few

CDR3: CASSLTLSYNEQFF
DNA: TGTGCCAGCAGCCTTACTCTCTCCTACAATGAGCAGTTCTTC
J: TRBJ2-1
D: -
V: TRBV7-3
size: many

CDR3: CASSQRGPYEQYF
DNA: TGTGCCAGCAGCCAACGGGGGCCCTACGAGCAGTACTTC
J: TRBJ2-7
D: -
V: TRBV3-1
size: few

CDR3: CASSQQGGLDTQYF
DNA: TGTGCCAGCAGCCAGCAAGGGGGATTGGATACGCAGTATTTT
J: TRBJ2-3
D: -
V: TRBV4-2
size: once

CDR3: CASSLLDRAFDEQYF
DNA: TGTGCCAGCAGCCTTTTAGACAGGGCCTTCGACGAGCAGTACTTC
J: TRBJ2-7
D: TRBD1
V: TRBV7-2
size: -

CDR3: CASGHGPLYEQYF
DNA: TGTGCTAGTGGTCACGGCCCCCTCTACGAGCAGTACTTC
J: TRBJ2-7
D: -
V: TRBV12-5
size: few

CDR3: CSAEAGEKLFF
DNA: TGCAGTGCTGAAGCGGGTGAAAAACTGTTTTTT
J: TRBJ1-4
D: -
V: TRBV20-1
size: many

CDR3: CASSYGGSNEKLFF
DNA: TGTGCCAGCAGTTACGGGGGCTCGAATGAAAAACTGTTTTTT
J: TRBJ1-4
D: -
V: TRBV6-6
size: many

CDR3: CASSQAVRAGYGYTF
DNA: TGTGCCAGCAGCCAAGCGGTCCGGGCAGGCTATGGCTACACCTTC
J: TRBJ1-2
D: -
V: TRBV3-1
size: many

CDR3: CASSLRTSDALDTQYF
DNA: TGTGCCAGCTCACTTCGGACTAGCGACGCCTTAGATACGCAGTATTTT
J: TRBJ2-3
D: TRBD2
V: TRBV18
size: many

CDR3: CASSYSVQSSYNEQFF
DNA: TGTGCCAGCAGTTACTCGGTCCAATCCTCCTACAATGAGCAGTTCTTC
J: TRBJ2-1
D: -
V: TRBV6-6
size: many

CDR3: CASSRGASEFTGELFF
DNA: TGTGCCAGCAGCCGGGGGGCTAGCGAGTTCACCGGGGAGCTGTTTTTT
J: TRBJ2-2
D: -
V: TRBV5-4
size: many

CDR3: CASSSQGYTEAFF
DNA: TGTGCCAGCAGCTCCCAGGGCTACACTGAAGCTTTCTTT
J: TRBJ1-1
D: -
V: TRBV7-3
size: few

CDR3: CASSTTGGSNEKLFF
DNA: TGTGCCAGCAGCACTACAGGCGGGTCTAATGAAAAACTGTTTTTT
J: TRBJ1-4
D: -
V: TRBV7-2
size: few

CDR3: CASSPDGMRGYTF
DNA: TGTGCCAGCAGTCCGGACGGAATGCGGGGCTACACCTTC
J: TRBJ1-2
D: -
V: TRBV25-1
size: few

CDR3: CASTLSPGQGSDTQYF
DNA: TGTGCCAGCACCCTTTCACCGGGACAGGGATCAGATACGCAGTATTTT
J: TRBJ2-3
D: TRBD1
V: TRBV3-1
size: many

CDR3: CSARGRGFQAFF
DNA: TGCAGTGCTAGAGGCAGGGGGTTTCAGGCTTTCTTT
J: TRBJ1-1
D: TRBD1
V: TRBV20-1
size: many

CDR3: CASSPGFWQAPISGANVLTF
DNA: TGTGCCAGCAGCCCCGGATTCTGGCAGGCGCCCATCTCTGGGGCCAACGTCCTGACTTTC
J: TRBJ2-6
D: -
V: TRBV6-2/TRBV6-3
size: few

CDR3: CASSRGHWSYEQYF
DNA: TGTGCCAGCAGCAGGGGGCACTGGTCCTACGAGCAGTACTTC
J: TRBJ2-7
D: TRBD1
V: TRBV5-5
size: few

CDR3: CASSATGVMNTEAFF
DNA: TGTGCCAGCAGCGCCACGGGGGTCATGAACACTGAAGCTTTCTTT
J: TRBJ1-1
D: -
V: TRBV5-4
size: few

CDR3: CASSPQPRMNQPQHF
DNA: TGTGCCAGCAGCCCGCAACCCCGGATGAATCAGCCCCAGCATTTT
J: TRBJ1-5
D: -
V: TRBV7-3
size: many

CDR3: CASRPPRSATNEKLFF
DNA: TGTGCCAGCAGACCTCCGAGGTCAGCAACTAATGAAAAACTGTTTTTT
J: TRBJ1-4
D: -
V: TRBV6-4
size: many

CDR3: CASSRGSNYGYTF
DNA: TGTGCCAGCAGCCGGGGCTCGAACTATGGCTACACCTTC
J: TRBJ1-2
D: -
V: TRBV7-9
size: -

CDR3: CASSDEVNSPLHF
DNA: TGTGCCAGCAGTGATGAGGTTAATTCACCCCTCCACTTT
J: TRBJ1-6
D: -
V: TRBV2
size: few

CDR3: CASSSQGADTQYF
DNA: TGCGCCAGCAGCTCGCAGGGGGCAGATACGCAGTATTTT
J: TRBJ2-3
D: TRBD1
V: TRBV5-1
size: -

CDR3: CASSPGLAGKYEQYF
DNA: TGCGCCAGCAGCCCAGGACTAGCGGGAAAATACGAGCAGTACTTC
J: TRBJ2-7
D: TRBD2
V: TRBV4-1
size: -

CDR3: CASGLPDDPETQYF
DNA: TGTGCCAGCGGCCTGCCCGACGATCCAGAGACCCAGTACTTC
J: TRBJ2-5
D: -
V: TRBV2
size: many

CDR3: CASSYRLAGGETQYF
DNA: TGTGCCAGCAGTTACCGACTAGCGGGAGGAGAGACCCAGTACTTC
J: TRBJ2-5
D: TRBD2
V: TRBV6-2/TRBV6-3
size: -